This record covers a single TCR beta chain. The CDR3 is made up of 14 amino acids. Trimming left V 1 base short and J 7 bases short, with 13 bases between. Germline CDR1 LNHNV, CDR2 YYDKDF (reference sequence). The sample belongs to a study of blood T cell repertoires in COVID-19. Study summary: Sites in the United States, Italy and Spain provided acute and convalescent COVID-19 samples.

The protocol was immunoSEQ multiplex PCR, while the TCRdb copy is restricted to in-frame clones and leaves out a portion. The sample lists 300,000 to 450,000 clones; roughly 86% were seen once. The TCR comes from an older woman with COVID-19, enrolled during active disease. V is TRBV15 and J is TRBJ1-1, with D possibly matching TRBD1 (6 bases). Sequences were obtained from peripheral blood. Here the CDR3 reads CATSRVNRDGEAFF. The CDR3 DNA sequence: TGTGCCACCAGCAGAGTAAACAGGGATGGTGAAGCTTTCTTT. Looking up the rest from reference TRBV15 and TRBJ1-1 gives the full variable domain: DAMVIQNPRYQVTQFGKPVTLSCSQTLNHNVMYWYQQKSSQAPKLLFHYYDKDFNNEADTPDNFQSRRPNTSFCFLDIRSPGLGDTAMYLCATSRVNRDGEAFFGQGTRLTVV.